This record concerns one T cell receptor (beta chain) sequence. The record originates from a study of blood T cell repertoires in COVID-19. The wider study: The United States, Italy and Spain supplied acute and convalescent COVID-19 samples. T cells, B-cell-depleted T cells, or PBMCs provided the cDNA or gDNA that served as material.

Source study methods: Reference gene primer amplification gave estimated nucleated cell counts. Using immunoSEQ multiplex PCR, the repertoire was profiled, and TCRdb retains in-frame clones only, with some absent. V, J and clone size were drawn from that table, and D and trimming were deduced from the DNA. The repertoire includes around 200,000 clones, 70% to 85% of them detected once, and roughly 9.8% sits in the top ten. The clonotype comes from a woman of 80 years or more with acute or convalescent COVID-19. Sequences were obtained from peripheral blood.

The CDR3 DNA follows: TGTGCCAGCAGGACAGGGCCTCAGCCCCAGCATTTT. As protein: CASRTGPQPQHF. The chain combines TRBV27 with TRBJ1-5; 7 bases agree with TRBD1. The CDR3 covers 12 residues. The V segment lost 6 bases and the J segment 6 bases; nucleotides outside the gene matches: 2. Looked up from germline, CDR1 is MNHEY and CDR2 is SMNVEV (reference sequence).